This T cell receptor (beta chain) derives from a study of CD8 T cells in Susac syndrome. The study's findings and limits: In its TCR sequencing and HLA analysis, the study acknowledged that the number of individuals was relatively small.

Germline V gene data show CDR1 as GTSNPN and CDR2 as SVGIG (reference sequence). V lost 2 bases and J lost 2, with 13 bases in between. The CDR3 loop spans 14 amino acids. The multiple sclerosis controls comprised treatment-naive patients whose relapsing-remitting disease was stable or active. RNA totalling about 0.5 to 1 ug underwent reverse transcription with random hexamers. By means of immunoSEQ multiplex PCR, TCR beta CDR3 spanning 54 Vbeta and 13 Jbeta underwent amplification. MiXCR, applied by TCRdb to the immunoSEQ multiplex PCR reads, yields one record per CDR3 protein. The sample carries 250,000 to 300,000 distinct CDR3 sequences, approximately 91% recorded once. As to this clonotype: The antigen is unknown.

This clonotype was obtained from a human donor with multiple sclerosis. The gene calls are TRBV30 and TRBJ2-7; D may be TRBD1 or TRBD2 (5 bases each). The sequenced sample consisted of CD8+ T cells from PBMCs. The CDR3 spells CAWSTRDGTYEQYF. CDR3 nucleotides: TGTGCCTGGAGTACTCGGGACGGTACCTACGAGCAGTACTTC.